This entry lists 26 T cell receptor beta chains sequenced from one sample in a study of blood T cell repertoires in COVID-19. Generated by immunoSEQ multiplex PCR, the TCRdb table keeps only in-frame clones and is missing some. The data hold 20,000 to 25,000 clones, with approximately 81% observed a single time. The sample comprised peripheral blood. Receptor source: a middle-aged man with acute or convalescent COVID-19.

The chain carries TRBV5-8 and TRBJ1-3; possibly TRBD1 for D (5 bases). The CDR3 covers 13 residues. Germline V gene sequence: CDR1 SGHTS, CDR2 YDEGEE. Trimming took off 0 bases at V and 4 bases at J, with 5 bases between the two ends. The CDR3 protein is CASSLAGGNTIYF. The CDR3 nucleotides read TGTGCCAGCAGCTTGGCAGGGGGAAACACCATATATTTT.

This clone was picked up a small number of times. The CDR3, as DNA: TGTGCCTGGAGTGGAGGAGACCTTTTGGGCTACACCTTC. Encoded protein: CAWSGGDLLGYTF. The V and J genes are TRBV30 and TRBJ1-2, with no clear D. Trimming shortened V by 1 base and J by 8 bases, and 14 bases separated the two germline ends. The CDR3 is 13 amino acids. Germline CDR1 GTSNPN, CDR2 SVGIG (reference sequence).

The CDR3 coding sequence is TGTGCCAGCACCAAAGGACAGTACAATGAGCAGTTCTTC. Translating it yields CASTKGQYNEQFF. The rearrangement links TRBV7-9 to TRBJ2-1; D is perhaps TRBD1 (6 bases). This CDR3 has 13 amino acids. The V end was cut by 7 bases, the J end by 4 bases, with 11 bases between. Germline V gene data show CDR1 as SEHNR and CDR2 as FQNEAQ (reference sequence).

This sequence joins TRBV6-5 and TRBJ2-3; D may be TRBD1 (5 bases). Trimming pared 5 bases from V and 1 base from J, leaving 13 bases between. Germline CDR1 reads MNHEY; CDR2 reads SVGAGI. The CDR3 extends over 15 amino acids. The CDR3 nucleotides read TGTGCCAGCAGTCCCGGGTGGGGCCGCACAGATACGCAGTATTTT. Translation: CASSPGWGRTDTQYF.

V gene TRBV5-8 combines with J gene TRBJ2-3, with D possibly TRBD2 on 5 matching bases. The CDR3 runs 12 residues. V lost 5 bases to trimming and J lost 4 bases, with 8 bases between them. CDR1 SGHTS and CDR2 YDEGEE come from the germline V gene. The CDR3 region is CASSPGADTQYF. CDR3 in DNA: TGTGCCAGCAGTCCCGGGGCAGATACGCAGTATTTT.

J is TRBJ2-7 and V is TRBV30, with 9 bases that match TRBD2. Trimming took 4 bases from V and 6 from J; bases not matched to a gene: 10. The CDR3 runs to 14 residues. Per germline, CDR1 GTSNPN and CDR2 SVGIG (reference sequence). In nucleotides, the CDR3 is TGTGCCTGGACATTAGCGGGGGTGAGGGGCGAGCAGTACTTC. Protein sequence: CAWTLAGVRGEQYF.

This CDR3 is CASSQTSGLYNEQFF. CDR3 bases: TGCGCCAGCAGTCAGACTAGCGGCCTCTACAATGAGCAGTTCTTC. This chain joins TRBV5-1 and TRBJ2-1, with 9 bases lining up with TRBD2. V was pared by 5 bases and J by 3 bases, with 6 bases of the junction left unmatched. CDR1 and CDR2 (germline): SGHRS, YFSETQ. CDR3 size: 15 residues. Full variable domain (remainder filled in from reference TRBV5-1 and TRBJ2-1): KAGVTQTPRYLIKTRGQQVTLSCSPISGHRSVSWYQQTPGQGLQFLFEYFSETQRNKGNFPGRFSGRQFSNSRSEMNVSTLELGDSALYLCASSQTSGLYNEQFFGPGTRLTVL.

The gene calls are TRBV2 and TRBJ1-2; 9 bases line up with TRBD1. Trimming removed 6 bases from V and 7 bases from J; junction bases left unmatched: 3. The CDR3 sequence is 12 residues long. The germline V gene encodes CDR1 SNHLY and CDR2 FYNNEI. CDR3 DNA sequence: TGTGCCAGCAGGGGGACAGGGCCTGGCTACACCTTC. Protein product: CASRGTGPGYTF.

The chain combines TRBV2 with TRBJ2-7; D is possibly TRBD2 (5 bases). This CDR3 has 12 amino acids. Germline V lookup: CDR1 SNHLY, CDR2 FYNNEI. V dropped 7 bases and J dropped 5 bases, with 12 bases sitting between them. In DNA, the CDR3 is TGTGCCAGCATTACTAGTACCAACGAGCAGTACTTC. Its translation: CASITSTNEQYF. The variable domain in full, with the rest retrieved from reference TRBV2 and TRBJ2-7, is EPEVTQTPSHQVTQMGQEVILRCVPISNHLYFYWYRQILGQKVEFLVSFYNNEISEKSEIFDDQFSVERPDGSNFTLKIRSTKLEDSAMYFCASITSTNEQYFGPGTRLTVT.

V is TRBV4-2 and J is TRBJ2-2, with 13 bases that match TRBD2. Germline loops: CDR1 LGHNA, CDR2 YNFKEQ. The CDR3 totals 19 residues. The trim removed 1 base at V and 5 bases at J, leaving 10 bases unmatched. The DNA of the CDR3 is TGTGCCAGCAGCCAAGGGACTAGCGGGGGCAGTTCGAGAACCGGGGAGCTGTTTTTT. This sequence encodes CASSQGTSGGSSRTGELFF.

This chain connects TRBV11-2 to TRBJ1-2; possibly TRBD1 for D (6 bases). Germline CDR1 reads SGHAT; CDR2 reads FQNNGV. CDR3 length: 14 residues. V lost 5 bases, J lost 5 bases, and 15 bases lay in between. The CDR3 protein is CASSPAGAVYGYTF. Here the CDR3 DNA reads TGTGCCAGCAGCCCCGCGGGGGCGGTTTATGGCTACACCTTC.

V is TRBV11-2 and J is TRBJ1-6; no clear D. CDR1 SGHAT and CDR2 FQNNGV come from the germline V gene. V lost 0 bases to trimming and J lost 8 bases, with 8 bases between them. The CDR3 totals 14 residues. The CDR3 DNA follows: TGTGCCAGCAGCTTAGAGAGTTTCTATTCACCCCTCCACTTT. Translated: CASSLESFYSPLHF.

The chain combines TRBV20-1 with TRBJ2-2; D ambiguous. The CDR3 spans 13 residues. From germline, CDR1 is DFQATT and CDR2 SNEGSKA (reference sequence). Trimming cost V 3 bases and J 5 bases, with 10 bases left between them. In DNA form, the CDR3 reads TGCAGTGCTAGTGCCCTTATAACCGGGGAGCTGTTTTTT. It translates to CSASALITGELFF.

The chain employs TRBV20-1 and TRBJ1-1; D uncertain. Germline V lookup: CDR1 DFQATT, CDR2 SNEGSKA (reference sequence). The ends were cut back, 3 bases at V and 0 bases at J, with 5 bases in the middle. There are 12 residues in the CDR3. The CDR3 DNA reads as TGCAGTGCTAGTCCGGTGAACACTGAAGCTTTCTTT. Its protein is CSASPVNTEAFF.

The rearrangement joins TRBV9 to TRBJ2-1; maybe TRBD1 (5 bases). This CDR3 is 15 amino acids long. Germline-derived CDR1 and CDR2 are SGDLS and YYNGEE. V lost 0 bases, J lost 9 bases, and 16 bases lay in between. The CDR3 nucleotides read TGTGCCAGCAGCGTAGGGACACTCGTACAAGGTGAGCAGTTCTTC. Its translation is CASSVGTLVQGEQFF.

The chain combines TRBV6-2 or TRBV6-3 with TRBJ2-1, with D possibly TRBD1 on 6 matching bases. The CDR3 has 16 residues. Germline V gene data show CDR1 as MNHEY and CDR2 as SVGEGT. V lost 5 bases and J 4 bases, leaving 18 bases between the germline ends. Here the CDR3 DNA reads TGTGCCAGCAGTCTCCCCGGGGCAGGGGTATACAATGAGCAGTTCTTC. It translates to CASSLPGAGVYNEQFF.

The chain couples TRBV6-5 to TRBJ1-2; D gene ambiguous. The V end was cut by 8 bases, the J end by 0 bases, with 7 bases between. The germline V gene encodes CDR1 MNHEY and CDR2 SVGAGI. The CDR3 contains 12 residues. The CDR3 bases are TGTGCCAGCGGGGAGCCTAACTATGGCTACACCTTC. Its protein product is CASGEPNYGYTF.

V usage is TRBV7-2 and J usage is TRBJ1-5; 9 bases line up with TRBD1. Germline loops: CDR1 SGHTA, CDR2 FQGNSA. The trim removed 5 bases at V and 7 bases at J, leaving 9 bases unmatched. There are 15 residues in the CDR3. The CDR3 DNA sequence: TGTGCCAGCAGCATACGGACAGGGGAGGACCAGCCCCAGCATTTT. Encoded protein: CASSIRTGEDQPQHF.

V usage is TRBV3-1 (or the pseudogene TRBV3-2) and J usage is TRBJ1-1; 7 nucleotides match TRBD1. Per the germline V gene, CDR1 is LGHDT and CDR2 is YNNKEL (reference sequence). This CDR3 is built from 18 residues. Losses at the gene ends were 1 base for V and 6 bases for J; bases not matched to a gene: 17. The DNA of the CDR3 is TGTGCCAGCAGCCAAGTACTCTCCGAGGCAGGGGGTTTACCTGAAGCTTTCTTT. This translates into CASSQVLSEAGGLPEAFF.

The chain recombines TRBV7-6 with TRBJ1-4; D is unresolved. The CDR3 loop spans 15 amino acids. Trimming took 1 base from V and 0 from J, leaving 6 bases between them. Germline loops: CDR1 SGHVS, CDR2 FNYEAQ. The CDR3 sequence is CASSLEPATNEKLFF. The CDR3 bases are TGTGCCAGCAGCTTAGAGCCGGCAACTAATGAAAAACTGTTTTTT.

The gene calls are TRBV2 and TRBJ2-3, with 14 nucleotides matching TRBD2. The CDR3 is 18 residues long. Germline CDR1 is SNHLY and CDR2 is FYNNEI. The V and J ends lost 2 bases and 2 bases, in that order; junction bases with no gene match: 6. The CDR3 DNA reads as TGTGCCAGCAGTGAACGCGGGACTAGCGGGAGTAACACAGATACGCAGTATTTT. Amino acid sequence: CASSERGTSGSNTDTQYF.

The rearrangement links TRBV19 to TRBJ1-6; 12 bases match TRBD1. The CDR3 has 18 amino acids. V shed 6 bases and J 0 bases; nucleotides not matched to a gene: 6. CDR1 and CDR2 (germline): LNHDA, SQIVND (reference sequence). The chain's CDR3 is CASRPGQGASSYNSPLHF. CDR3 coding DNA: TGTGCCAGTAGACCGGGACAGGGGGCGAGCTCCTATAATTCACCCCTCCACTTT.

The count of this clone is one. This sequence joins TRBV24-1 and TRBJ1-1; D is undetermined. The CDR3 spans 11 residues. In germline, CDR1 is KGHDR, CDR2 SFDVKD. The CDR3 here is CFERVNTEAFF. In DNA form, the CDR3 reads TGTTTCGAGCGGGTAAACACTGAAGCTTTCTTT.

The rearrangement joins TRBV30 to TRBJ1-2; no definite D call. Germline lookup yields CDR1 GTSNPN and CDR2 SVGIG (reference sequence). This CDR3 is 10 amino acids long. The CDR3 loop reads CALSNYGYTF. CDR3 nucleotide sequence: TGTGCGCTATCCAACTATGGCTACACCTTC.

V usage is TRBV9 and J usage is TRBJ1-4, with D possibly being TRBD1 (6 bases). The V gene's germline CDR1 is SGDLS and CDR2 YYNGEE. V was shortened by 3 bases and J by 0 bases, with 18 bases between the two germline ends. CDR3 length: 18 residues. CDR3 nucleotides: TGTGCCAGCAGCGGAGGGCCGAATTCAGGGGCAACTAATGAAAAACTGTTTTTT. Protein sequence: CASSGGPNSGATNEKLFF.

The V gene is TRBV4-2, the J gene TRBJ2-1, with a possible D match to TRBD2 (5 bases). The CDR3 has 15 amino acids. Trimming left V 4 bases short and J 0 bases short, with 10 bases between. CDR1 is LGHNA and CDR2 is YNFKEQ in the germline V gene. DNA for the CDR3: TGTGCCAGCAGCCCCGGGATCGCCTCCTACAATGAGCAGTTCTTC. Translated, it gives CASSPGIASYNEQFF.